This paragraph reports one T cell receptor (beta chain). Its antigen is not identified. This sample is part of a study of T cell responses to AZD1222 COVID-19 vaccine. Study results and caveats: White British ancestry dominated among donors, who included more females, and clonal diversity was possibly underestimated. Among spike-specific TCRs, nearly half reportedly target unmutated variant regions. Sampling that yielded the repertoires occurred only after the peak T cell response.

Here immunoSEQ multiplex PCR was the method, and the copy in TCRdb shows in-frame clones only, minus some. The data contain roughly 150,000 clones, about 91% of them singletons. CDR3 length equals 13 residues. The germline V gene encodes CDR1 SGHVS and CDR2 FQNEAQ. V was trimmed by 0 bases and J by 2 bases, leaving 4 bases between them. The genes are TRBV7-8 and TRBJ1-2; D gene unclear. The receptor was isolated from an adult in good health. The sample consisted of peripheral blood, taken on day 0 of AZD1222 vaccination. The CDR3 DNA reads as TGTGCCAGCAGCTTAGCGGGCAACTATGGCTACACCTTC. This codes for CASSLAGNYGYTF. Together with reference TRBV7-8 and TRBJ1-2, the CDR3 gives the full variable domain: GAGVSQSPRYKVAKRGQDVALRCDPISGHVSLFWYQQALGQGPEFLTYFQNEAQLDKSGLPSDRFFAERPEGSVSTLKIQRTQQEDSAVYLCASSLAGNYGYTFGSGTRLTVV.